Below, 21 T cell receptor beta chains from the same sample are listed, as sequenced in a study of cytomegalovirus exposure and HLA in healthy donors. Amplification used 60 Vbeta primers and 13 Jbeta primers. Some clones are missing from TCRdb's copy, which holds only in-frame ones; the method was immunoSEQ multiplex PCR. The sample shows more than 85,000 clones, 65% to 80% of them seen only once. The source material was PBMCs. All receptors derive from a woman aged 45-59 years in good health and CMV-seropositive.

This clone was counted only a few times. CDR3 coding DNA: TGTGCCAGTAGTAAGGGACAGGGGGCTTTTCTGGAGACCCAGTACTTC. Translated, it gives CASSKGQGAFLETQYF. The chain combines TRBV19 with TRBJ2-5; 12 positions agree with TRBD1. The CDR3 extends over 16 amino acids. In germline, CDR1 is LNHDA, CDR2 SQIVND (reference sequence). Losses at the gene ends were 4 bases for V and 5 bases for J; bases not matched to a gene: 8.

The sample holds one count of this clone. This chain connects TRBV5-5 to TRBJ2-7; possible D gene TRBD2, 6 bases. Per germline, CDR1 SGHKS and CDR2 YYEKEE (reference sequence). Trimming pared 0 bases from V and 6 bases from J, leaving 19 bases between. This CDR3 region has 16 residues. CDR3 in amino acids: CASSLGSAGRHSEQYF. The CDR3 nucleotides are TGTGCCAGCAGCTTGGGCTCGGCCGGGAGACATAGCGAGCAGTACTTC.

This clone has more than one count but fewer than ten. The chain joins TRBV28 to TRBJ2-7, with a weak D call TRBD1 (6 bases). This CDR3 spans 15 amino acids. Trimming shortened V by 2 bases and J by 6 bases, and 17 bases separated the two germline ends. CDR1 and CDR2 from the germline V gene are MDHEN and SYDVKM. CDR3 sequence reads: CASSLISGAAREQYF. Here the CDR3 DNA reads TGTGCCAGCAGTTTAATTTCAGGGGCGGCTCGCGAGCAGTACTTC.

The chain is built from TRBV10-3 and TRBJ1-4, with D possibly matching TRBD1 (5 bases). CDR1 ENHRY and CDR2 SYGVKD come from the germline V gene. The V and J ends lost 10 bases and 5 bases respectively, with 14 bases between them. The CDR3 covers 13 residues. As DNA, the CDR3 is TGTGCCACCAACCTCGGGGGGAATGAAAAACTGTTTTTT. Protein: CATNLGGNEKLFF.

In DNA, the CDR3 is TGCGCCAGCAGCTTGGAGGGGGTGGAGACCCAGTACTTC. It codes for CASSLEGVETQYF. The chain uses TRBV5-1 and TRBJ2-5; D perhaps matches TRBD1 (6 bases). Germline CDR1 is SGHRS and CDR2 is YFSETQ. The CDR3 is 13 amino acids. The V end lost 0 bases, the J end lost 5 bases, and 8 bases lay between the germline ends.

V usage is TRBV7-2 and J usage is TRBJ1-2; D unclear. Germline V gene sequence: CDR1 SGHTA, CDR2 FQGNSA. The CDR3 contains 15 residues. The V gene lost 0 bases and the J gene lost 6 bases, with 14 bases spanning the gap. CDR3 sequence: CASSLAGRSLDGYTF. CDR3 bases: TGTGCCAGCAGCTTAGCGGGCCGATCCTTGGATGGCTACACCTTC.

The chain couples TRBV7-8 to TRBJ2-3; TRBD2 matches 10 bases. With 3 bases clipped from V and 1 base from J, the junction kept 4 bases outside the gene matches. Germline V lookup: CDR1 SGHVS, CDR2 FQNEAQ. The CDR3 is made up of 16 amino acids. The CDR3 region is CASSFEGLARTDTQYF. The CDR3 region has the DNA TGTGCCAGCAGCTTCGAGGGACTAGCGCGCACAGATACGCAGTATTTT. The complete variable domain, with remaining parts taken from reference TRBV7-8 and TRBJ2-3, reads GAGVSQSPRYKVAKRGQDVALRCDPISGHVSLFWYQQALGQGPEFLTYFQNEAQLDKSGLPSDRFFAERPEGSVSTLKIQRTQQEDSAVYLCASSFEGLARTDTQYFGPGTRLTVL.

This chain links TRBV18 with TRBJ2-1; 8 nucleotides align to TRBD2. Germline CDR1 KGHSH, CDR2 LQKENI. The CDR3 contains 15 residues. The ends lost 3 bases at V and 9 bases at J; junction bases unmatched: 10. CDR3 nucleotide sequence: TGTGCCAGCTCACCTTCGGGAGGGGCGCTTGGTGAGCAGTTCTTC. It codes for CASSPSGGALGEQFF.

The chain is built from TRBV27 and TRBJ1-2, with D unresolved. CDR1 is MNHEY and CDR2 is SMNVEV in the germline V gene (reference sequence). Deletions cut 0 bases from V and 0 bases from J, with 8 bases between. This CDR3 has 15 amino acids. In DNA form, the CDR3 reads TGTGCCAGCAGTTTATCGGGGAGAGCTAACTATGGCTACACCTTC. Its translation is CASSLSGRANYGYTF.

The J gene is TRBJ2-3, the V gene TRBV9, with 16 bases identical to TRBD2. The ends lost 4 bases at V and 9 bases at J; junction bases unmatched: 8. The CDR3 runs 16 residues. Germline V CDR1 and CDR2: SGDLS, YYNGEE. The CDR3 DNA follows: TGTGCCAGCAGCCCCGGGACTAGCGGGGGGGTGGGGACGCAGTATTTT. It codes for CASSPGTSGGVGTQYF.

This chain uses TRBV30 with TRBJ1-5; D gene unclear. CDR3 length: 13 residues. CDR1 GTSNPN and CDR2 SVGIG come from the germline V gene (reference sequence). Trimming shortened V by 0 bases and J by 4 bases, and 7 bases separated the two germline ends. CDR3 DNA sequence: TGTGCCTGGAGTGTTCGGACTAATCAGCCCCAGCATTTT. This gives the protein CAWSVRTNQPQHF.

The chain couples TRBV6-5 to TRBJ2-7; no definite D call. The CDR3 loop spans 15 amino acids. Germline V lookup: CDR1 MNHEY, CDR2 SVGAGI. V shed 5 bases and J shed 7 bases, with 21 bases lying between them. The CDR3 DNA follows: TGTGCCAGCAGTCCCCGGGTCTCCCGGGTGAGGGAGCAGTACTTC. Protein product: CASSPRVSRVREQYF.

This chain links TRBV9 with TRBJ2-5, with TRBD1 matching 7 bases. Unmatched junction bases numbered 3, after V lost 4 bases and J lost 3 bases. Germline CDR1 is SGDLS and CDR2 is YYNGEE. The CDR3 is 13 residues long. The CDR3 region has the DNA TGTGCCAGCAGCACCGGGACAGAAGAGACCCAGTACTTC. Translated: CASSTGTEETQYF.

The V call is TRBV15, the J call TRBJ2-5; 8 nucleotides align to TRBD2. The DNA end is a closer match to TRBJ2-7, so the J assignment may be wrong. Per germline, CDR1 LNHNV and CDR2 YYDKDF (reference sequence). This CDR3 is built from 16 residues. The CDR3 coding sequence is TGTGCCACCAGCAGAGATTTGCTAGCGGGCTCCTACGAGCAGTACTTC. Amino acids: CATSRDLLAGSYEQYF.

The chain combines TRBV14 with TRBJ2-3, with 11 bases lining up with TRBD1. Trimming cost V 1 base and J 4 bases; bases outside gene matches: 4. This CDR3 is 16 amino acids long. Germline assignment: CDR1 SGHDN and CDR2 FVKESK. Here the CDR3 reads CASSQAWTGGADTQYF. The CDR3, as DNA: TGTGCCAGCAGCCAAGCCTGGACAGGGGGCGCAGATACGCAGTATTTT.

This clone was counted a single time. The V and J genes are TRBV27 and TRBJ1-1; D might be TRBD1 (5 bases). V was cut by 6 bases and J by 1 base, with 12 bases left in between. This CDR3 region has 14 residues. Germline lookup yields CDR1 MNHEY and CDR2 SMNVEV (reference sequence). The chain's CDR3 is CASRLPGQNTEAFF. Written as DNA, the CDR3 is TGTGCCAGCAGGCTTCCCGGACAGAACACTGAAGCTTTCTTT.

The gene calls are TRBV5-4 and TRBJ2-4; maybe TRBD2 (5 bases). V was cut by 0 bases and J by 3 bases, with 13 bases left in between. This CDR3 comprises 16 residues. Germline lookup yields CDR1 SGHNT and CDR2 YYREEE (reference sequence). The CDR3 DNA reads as TGTGCCAGCAGCTTGGGGCCCAGCGACTACAAAAACATTCAGTACTTC. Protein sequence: CASSLGPSDYKNIQYF.

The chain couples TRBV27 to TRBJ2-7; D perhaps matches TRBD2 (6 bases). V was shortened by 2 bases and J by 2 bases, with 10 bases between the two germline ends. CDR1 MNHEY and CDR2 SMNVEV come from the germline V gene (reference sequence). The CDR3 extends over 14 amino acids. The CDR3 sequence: CASSLVSGAYEQYF. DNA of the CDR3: TGTGCCAGCAGTTTAGTTAGCGGAGCCTACGAGCAGTACTTC.

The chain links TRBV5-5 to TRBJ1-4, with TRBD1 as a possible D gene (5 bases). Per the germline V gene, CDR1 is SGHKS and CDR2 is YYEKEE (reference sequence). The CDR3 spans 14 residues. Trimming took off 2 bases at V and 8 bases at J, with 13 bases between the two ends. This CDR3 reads CASSFSGLGEKLFF. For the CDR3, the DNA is TGTGCCAGCAGCTTCTCAGGGCTAGGGGAAAAACTGTTTTTT.

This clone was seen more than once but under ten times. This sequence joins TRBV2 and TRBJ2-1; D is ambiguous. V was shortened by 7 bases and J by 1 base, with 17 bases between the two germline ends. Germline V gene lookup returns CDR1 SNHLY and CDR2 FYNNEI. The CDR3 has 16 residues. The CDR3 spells CASTKMGTVSYNEQFF. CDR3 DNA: TGTGCCAGCACTAAAATGGGTACAGTATCCTACAATGAGCAGTTCTTC.

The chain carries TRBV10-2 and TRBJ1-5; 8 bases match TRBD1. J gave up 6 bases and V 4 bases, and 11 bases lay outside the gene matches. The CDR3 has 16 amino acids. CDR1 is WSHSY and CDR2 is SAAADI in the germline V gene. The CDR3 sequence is CASSVFLGTGGQPQHF. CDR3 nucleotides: TGCGCCAGCAGTGTATTTCTCGGGACAGGTGGTCAGCCCCAGCATTTT.